The T cell receptor (beta chain) described here comes from a study of shared clonotypes between healthy human individuals. Assay: immunoSEQ multiplex PCR; the TCRdb copy retains only in-frame clones and omits some. The table has 1 million to 1.2 million clones, roughly 77% seen once. Germline CDR1 and CDR2: MDHEN and SYDVKM. V lost 5 bases, J lost 8 bases, and 4 bases stayed unmatched. The CDR3 runs to 13 residues. The rearrangement links TRBV28 to TRBJ1-4; 8 bases fit TRBD1. The origin of this receptor is a man between 18 and 35 years old in good health. Some clones in this sample may be carry-over from other donors' samples. Sequenced: memory CD4+ T cells from PBMCs. Subset specified: CD45RA-negative fraction. CDR3 DNA: TGTGCCAGCAGTGGACAGGGACAAGAAAAACTGTTTTTT. Its translation: CASSGQGQEKLFF. The complete variable domain, with remaining parts taken from reference TRBV28 and TRBJ1-4, reads DVKVTQSSRYLVKRTGEKVFLECVQDMDHENMFWYRQDPGLGLRLIYFSYDVKMKEKGDIPEGYSVSREKKERFSLILESASTNQTSMYLCASSGQGQEKLFFGSGTQLSVL.